This T cell receptor beta chain was observed in a study of T cells after yellow fever vaccination. Germline V gene lookup returns CDR1 MDHEN and CDR2 SYDVKM. The CDR3 sequence is 13 residues long. V was shortened by 1 base and J by 4 bases, with 7 bases between the two germline ends. Each CDR3 protein gets one entry after TCRdb re-called the 5' RACE reads with MiXCR. The data contain under 700,000 distinct CDR3 sequences, 17% of them seen just once; the ten biggest clones take up roughly 17%. Specimen: PBMCs, collected around 5 days after the first yellow fever vaccination. This clonotype originated in a man in his late teens or twenties who received the YFV17D yellow fever vaccine. The chain combines TRBV28 with TRBJ1-2; D is uncertain. CDR3 sequence: CASSLFSVYGYTF. CDR3 bases: TGTGCCAGCAGTTTATTTTCAGTCTATGGCTACACCTTC.